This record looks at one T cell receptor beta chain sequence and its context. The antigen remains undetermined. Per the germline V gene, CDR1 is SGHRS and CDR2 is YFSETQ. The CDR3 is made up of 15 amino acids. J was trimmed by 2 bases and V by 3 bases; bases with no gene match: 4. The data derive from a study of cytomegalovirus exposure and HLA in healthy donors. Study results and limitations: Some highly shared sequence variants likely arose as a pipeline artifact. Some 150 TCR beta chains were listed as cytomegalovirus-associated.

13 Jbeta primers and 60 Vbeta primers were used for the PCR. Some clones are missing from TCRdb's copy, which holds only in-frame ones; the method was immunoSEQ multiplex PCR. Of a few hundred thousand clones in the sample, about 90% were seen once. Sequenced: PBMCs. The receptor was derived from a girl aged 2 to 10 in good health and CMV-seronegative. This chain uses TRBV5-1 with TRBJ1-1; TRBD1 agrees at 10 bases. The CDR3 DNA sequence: TGCGCCAGCAGCTCAGGACAGGGGGGAAACACTGAAGCTTTCTTT. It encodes CASSSGQGGNTEAFF.